This TCR beta chain was sequenced in a study of preoperative IRX-2 immunotherapy in early breast cancer. Treatment specified: preoperative locoregional IRX-2 cytokine immunotherapy. Samples came from a phase Ib trial of preoperative locoregional IRX-2 cytokine immunotherapy. Method: immunoSEQ multiplex PCR; TCRdb's copy keeps in-frame clones and lacks some. The table has around 43,000 clones, approximately 80% seen once. This CDR3 is built from 13 residues. Between the trimmed V and J ends, which lost 4 bases and 3 bases, there was a span of 6 bases. The V gene's germline CDR1 is SGHVS and CDR2 FQNEAQ.

The origin of this receptor is a human donor with breast cancer. Sequencing was performed on tumor tissue, taken after IRX-2 immunotherapy. V and J are TRBV7-8 and TRBJ2-2; D may be TRBD2 (5 bases). The CDR3 bases are TGTGCCAGCAGCTCGGACTACACCGGGGAGCTGTTTTTT. It yields the protein CASSSDYTGELFF.